This T cell receptor (beta chain) was found in a study of blood T cell repertoires in COVID-19. The V gene end was trimmed by 10 bases and the J gene end by 5 bases; junction bases not matched to a gene: 13. The germline CDR1 and CDR2 sequences are MNHEY and SVGAGI. The CDR3 has 15 amino acids. This table comes from immunoSEQ multiplex PCR, and its TCRdb copy is limited to in-frame clones, with some not included. The repertoire consists of more than 95,000 clones, with 87% occurring once and the leading ten covering 6.5% to 8.5%. This chain joins TRBV6-5 and TRBJ1-2; 10 bases are shared with TRBD1. This TCR was recovered from a human donor in a cohort sampled during active COVID-19. The source material was peripheral blood. CDR3 DNA: TGTGCCATCGGGCCCCGTGGGACAGGGGATTATGGCTACACCTTC. Protein sequence: CAIGPRGTGDYGYTF.